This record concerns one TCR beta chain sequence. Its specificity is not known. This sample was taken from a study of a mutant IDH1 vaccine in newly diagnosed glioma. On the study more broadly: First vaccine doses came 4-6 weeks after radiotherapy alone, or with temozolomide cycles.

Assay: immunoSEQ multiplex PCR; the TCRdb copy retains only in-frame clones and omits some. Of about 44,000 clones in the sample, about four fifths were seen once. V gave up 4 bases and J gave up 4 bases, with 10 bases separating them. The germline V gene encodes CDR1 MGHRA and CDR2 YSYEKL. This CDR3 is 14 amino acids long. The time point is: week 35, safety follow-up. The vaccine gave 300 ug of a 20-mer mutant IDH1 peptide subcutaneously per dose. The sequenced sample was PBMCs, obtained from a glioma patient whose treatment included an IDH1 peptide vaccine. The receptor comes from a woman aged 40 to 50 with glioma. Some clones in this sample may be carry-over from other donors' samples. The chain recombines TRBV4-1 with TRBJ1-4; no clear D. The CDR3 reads CASSRRPDNEKLFF. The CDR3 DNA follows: TGCGCCAGCAGCCGAAGACCGGATAATGAAAAACTGTTTTTT.